A single T cell receptor beta chain is shown here with its context. This CDR3 has 13 residues. The germline gives CDR1 SGHTA, CDR2 FQGNSA. The sample is drawn from a study of CXCR3-negative and CXCR3-positive naive CD8 T cells. The TRB libraries of cDNA were built by UMI-labeled 5' RACE. TCRdb reanalyzed the 5' RACE reads and collapses them to one entry per CDR3 protein, without DNA. This sample contains around 47,000 distinct CDR3 sequences. This sequence was found in a human donor in good health. Some clones in this sample may be carry-over from other donors' samples. The gene calls are TRBV7-2 and TRBJ2-7; without DNA, the TCRdb call of TRBD2 cannot be checked. The specimen was memory CD8+ T cells from blood. The CDR3 loop is CARVAGETYEQYF.